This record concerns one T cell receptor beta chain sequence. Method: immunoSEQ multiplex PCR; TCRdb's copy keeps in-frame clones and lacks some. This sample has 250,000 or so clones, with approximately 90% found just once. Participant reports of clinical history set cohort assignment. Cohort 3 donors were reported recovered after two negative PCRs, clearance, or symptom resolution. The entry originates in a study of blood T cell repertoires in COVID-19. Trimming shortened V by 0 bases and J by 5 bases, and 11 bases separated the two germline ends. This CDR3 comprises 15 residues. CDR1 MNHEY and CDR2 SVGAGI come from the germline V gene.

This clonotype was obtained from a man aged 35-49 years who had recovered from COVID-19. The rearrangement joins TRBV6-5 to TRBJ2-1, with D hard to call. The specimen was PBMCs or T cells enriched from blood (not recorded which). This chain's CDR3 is CASSYSYGVNNEQFF. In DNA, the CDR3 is TGTGCCAGCAGTTACTCGTACGGAGTAAACAATGAGCAGTTCTTC.